This T cell receptor beta chain was captured in a study of CD8 T cells in Susac syndrome. Random hexamers served to reverse transcribe about 0.5 to 1 ug RNA. Coverage of TCR beta CDR3 amplification by immunoSEQ multiplex PCR extended to 54 Vbeta and 13 Jbeta. In TCRdb, the immunoSEQ multiplex PCR reads were re-called with MiXCR into one record per CDR3 protein. The table lists 330,000 or so distinct CDR3 sequences, 75% to 90% of them singletons. CD8+ and CD4+ T cells from blood underwent TCR beta sequencing. Patients with stable or active relapsing-remitting disease, all of them treatment-naive, made up the multiple sclerosis controls. Negative isolation was used for CD8+ and CD4+ T cells, and FACS enrichment was applied to TEMRA cells. This clonotype was sampled from a human donor with multiple sclerosis. Material: CD8+ T cells from PBMCs.

CDR3 sequence (DNA): TGTGCCAGCAGCCACGGGACAGGGGGTACAGATACGCAGTATTTT. It yields the protein CASSHGTGGTDTQYF. The chain combines TRBV9 with TRBJ2-3; TRBD1 matches at 11 bases. This CDR3 has 15 residues. With V trimmed by 4 bases and J by 3 bases, 4 bases remained unmatched. Germline V gene sequence: CDR1 SGDLS, CDR2 YYNGEE.